This T cell receptor (beta chain) was retrieved from a study of identical twins. About this clonotype itself: Its antigen remains unidentified.

V lost 5 bases to trimming and J lost 7 bases; unmatched junction nucleotides: 9. CDR3 length: 14 residues. Germline lookup yields CDR1 SGHTA and CDR2 FQGNSA. Whole-study results and caveats: It was possible that invariant MAIT and iNKT cells partly confounded the zero-insertion analyses. For cord blood, abundant beta clonotypes had fewer insertions, unlike memory repertoires, which showed none.

Using its own MiXCR run on the 5' RACE reads, TCRdb lists one record per CDR3 protein. The sample lists roughly 540,000 distinct CDR3 sequences, approximately 22% occurring once. The sample also formed part of further work on T cells expressing NK-cell markers.

What was sequenced was CD4+ T cells sorted from blood. This chain joins TRBV7-2 and TRBJ2-7; 9 positions agree with TRBD2. This TCR derives from a woman younger than 35 in good health. In nucleotides, the CDR3 is TGTGCCAGCAGCGGCCGACTAGCGGACTTAGAGCAGTACTTC. This encodes CASSGRLADLEQYF.